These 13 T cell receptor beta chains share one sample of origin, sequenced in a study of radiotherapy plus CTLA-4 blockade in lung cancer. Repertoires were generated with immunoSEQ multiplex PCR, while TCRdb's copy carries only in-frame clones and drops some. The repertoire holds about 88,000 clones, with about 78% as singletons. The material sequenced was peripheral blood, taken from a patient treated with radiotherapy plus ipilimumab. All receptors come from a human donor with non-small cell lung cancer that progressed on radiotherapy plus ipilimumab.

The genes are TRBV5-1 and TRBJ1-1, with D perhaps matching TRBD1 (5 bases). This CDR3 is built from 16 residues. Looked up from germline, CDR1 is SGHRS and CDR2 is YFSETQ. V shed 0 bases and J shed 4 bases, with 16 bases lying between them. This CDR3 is CASSLETFGTGTEAFF. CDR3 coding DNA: TGCGCCAGCAGCTTGGAGACTTTCGGGACCGGCACTGAAGCTTTCTTT.

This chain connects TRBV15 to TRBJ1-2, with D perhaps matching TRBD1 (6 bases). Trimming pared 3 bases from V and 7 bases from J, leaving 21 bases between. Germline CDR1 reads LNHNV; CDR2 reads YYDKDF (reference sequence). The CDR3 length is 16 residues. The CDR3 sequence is CATSSLPGGGLVGYTF. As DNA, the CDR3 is TGTGCCACCAGCAGTCTCCCTGGCGGGGGCCTAGTTGGCTACACCTTC.

The CDR3 sequence is CASSGHRGSANTEAFF. The CDR3 region has the DNA TGTGCCAGCAGTGGACACCGAGGGTCGGCGAACACTGAAGCTTTCTTT. This sequence joins TRBV27 and TRBJ1-1; D might be TRBD1 (5 bases). CDR1 and CDR2 from the germline V gene are MNHEY and SMNVEV (reference sequence). V lost 5 bases to trimming and J lost 1 base, with 17 bases between them. The CDR3 length is 16 residues.

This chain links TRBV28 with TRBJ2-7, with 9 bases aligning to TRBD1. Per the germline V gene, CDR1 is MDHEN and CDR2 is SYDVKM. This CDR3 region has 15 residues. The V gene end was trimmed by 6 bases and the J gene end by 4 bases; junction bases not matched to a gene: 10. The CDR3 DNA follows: TGTGCCAGCAGCCCCGGGACAGGGTGGGGGTACGAGCAGTACTTC. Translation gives CASSPGTGWGYEQYF. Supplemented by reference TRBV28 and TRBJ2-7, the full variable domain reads DVKVTQSSRYLVKRTGEKVFLECVQDMDHENMFWYRQDPGLGLRLIYFSYDVKMKEKGDIPEGYSVSREKKERFSLILESASTNQTSMYLCASSPGTGWGYEQYFGPGTRLTVT.

The CDR3 nucleotides are TGTGCCAGCAGCTTTAAGGGGGACCTCTACAATGAGCAGTTCTTC. Protein: CASSFKGDLYNEQFF. The rearrangement uses TRBV5-6 and TRBJ2-1; maybe TRBD1 (6 bases). Germline V lookup: CDR1 SGHDT, CDR2 YYEEEE. This CDR3 contains 15 residues. V shed 2 bases and J shed 3 bases, with 12 bases lying between them. The variable domain in full, completed from reference TRBV5-6 and TRBJ2-1, reads DAGVTQSPTHLIKTRGQQVTLRCSPKSGHDTVSWYQQALGQGPQFIFQYYEEEERQRGNFPDRFSGHQFPNYSSELNVNALLLGDSALYLCASSFKGDLYNEQFFGPGTRLTVL.

CDR3 region: CASSPTDNTEAFF. In DNA form, the CDR3 reads TGTGCCAGCTCACCGACAGACAACACTGAAGCTTTCTTT. V gene TRBV18 combines with J gene TRBJ1-1; tentative D call: TRBD1 (5 bases). This CDR3 contains 13 residues. Germline CDR1 and CDR2: KGHSH and LQKENI. V lost 3 bases and J 2 bases, leaving 7 bases between the germline ends.

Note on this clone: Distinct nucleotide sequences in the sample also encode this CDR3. CDR3: CASSVGQGNTEAFF. CDR3 nucleotide sequence: TGTGCCAGCAGCGTGGGACAGGGGAACACTGAAGCTTTCTTT. This rearrangement joins TRBV9 to TRBJ1-1; 9 nucleotides align to TRBD1. CDR1 is SGDLS, CDR2 YYNGEE, per germline. This CDR3 has 14 amino acids. After removal of 2 bases from V and 1 base from J, the junction contained 0 bases not matched to a gene. The whole variable domain, remainder taken from reference TRBV9 and TRBJ1-1, is DSGVTQTPKHLITATGQRVTLRCSPRSGDLSVYWYQQSLDQGLQFLIQYYNGEERAKGNILERFSAQQFPDLHSELNLSSLELGDSALYFCASSVGQGNTEAFFGQGTRLTVV.

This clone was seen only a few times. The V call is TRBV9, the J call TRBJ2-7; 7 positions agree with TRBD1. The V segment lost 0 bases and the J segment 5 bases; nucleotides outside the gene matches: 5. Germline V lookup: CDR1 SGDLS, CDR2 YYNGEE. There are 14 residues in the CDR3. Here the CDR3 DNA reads TGTGCCAGCAGCGTAGGGGACAGAATAAACGAGCAGTACTTC. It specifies CASSVGDRINEQYF.

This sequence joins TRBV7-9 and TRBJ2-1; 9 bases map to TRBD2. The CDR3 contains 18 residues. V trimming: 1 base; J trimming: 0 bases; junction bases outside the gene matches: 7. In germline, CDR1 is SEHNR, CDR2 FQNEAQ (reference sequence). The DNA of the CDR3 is TGTGCCAGCAGCTTAGAGGGTAGCGGGAGCCCCTCCTACAATGAGCAGTTCTTC. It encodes CASSLEGSGSPSYNEQFF.

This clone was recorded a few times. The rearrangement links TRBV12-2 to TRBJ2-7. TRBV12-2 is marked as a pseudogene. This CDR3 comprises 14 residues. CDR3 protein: CASRPGTPPKGQYF. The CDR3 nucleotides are TGTGCAAGTCGCCCGGGGACGCCTCCTAAGGGGCAGTACTTC.

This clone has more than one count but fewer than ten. The CDR3: CASSLGPGPLAYGYTF. The CDR3 DNA reads as TGTGCCAGCAGCTTAGGCCCGGGGCCACTCGCCTATGGCTACACCTTC. V gene TRBV7-2 combines with J gene TRBJ1-2, with D possibly TRBD1 on 5 matching bases. V was clipped by 1 base and J by 4 bases, with 16 bases between them. Germline V lookup: CDR1 SGHTA, CDR2 FQGNSA. The CDR3 is made up of 16 amino acids.

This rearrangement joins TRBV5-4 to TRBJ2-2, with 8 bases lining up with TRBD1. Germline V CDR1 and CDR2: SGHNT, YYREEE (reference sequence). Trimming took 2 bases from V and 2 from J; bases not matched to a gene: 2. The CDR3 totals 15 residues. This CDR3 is CASSFQGANTGELFF. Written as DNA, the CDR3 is TGTGCCAGCAGCTTCCAGGGGGCCAACACCGGGGAGCTGTTTTTT. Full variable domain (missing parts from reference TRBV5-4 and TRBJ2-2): ETGVTQSPTHLIKTRGQQVTLRCSSQSGHNTVSWYQQALGQGPQFIFQYYREEENGRGNFPPRFSGLQFPNYSSELNVNALELDDSALYLCASSFQGANTGELFFGEGSRLTVL.

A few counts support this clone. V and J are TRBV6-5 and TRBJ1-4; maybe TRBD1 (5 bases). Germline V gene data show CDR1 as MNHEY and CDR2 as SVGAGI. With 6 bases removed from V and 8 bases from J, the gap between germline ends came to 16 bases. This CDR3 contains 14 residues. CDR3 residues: CASSPGLRGEKLFF. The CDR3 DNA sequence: TGTGCCAGCAGCCCGGGACTTCGAGGGGAAAAACTGTTTTTT.